The entry that follows covers one T cell receptor beta chain sequence. It has no known antigen specificity. It has no much larger one-base neighbor in the sample; base qualities were not kept. The record originates from a study of beta chain features in type 1 diabetes (dated by TCRdb to 2016 to 2018). About the full investigation: No differences in mean age, gender distribution, total cell number or subset yield were found between patients and healthy donors. A total of under 140,000,000 sorted cells were examined across all samples, and the number of cells per subset was strongly correlated with RNA yield. In the study, recently diagnosed type 1 diabetes patients and matched healthy donors were compared on the TCRB repertoires of their sorted circulating CD4+ T cell subsets. Naive and central memory subsets were obtained from all 30 or so donors, but regulatory and stem cell-like memory subsets were isolated from only 8 patients and roughly eight healthy donors.

The full study reports these points: A moderate but significant shortening of TCRB CDR3 length was observed in type 1 diabetes patients in all four CD4+ subsets. Shorter templates might have been favored by PCR, but patient and control samples were amplified and corrected together, so both groups would have been affected equally by any skew. Naive, central memory and regulatory TCRB repertoires appeared more similar among patients than among healthy donors. Because cDNA was sequenced instead of genomic DNA, activated cells with high expression could be over-represented, although the groups did not differ in activation or CD3 levels. Fewer insertions and more nucleotide deletions at VDJ recombination sites were observed in patients with type 1 diabetes, implying thymic rearrangement abnormalities. HLA sub-analyses involved small numbers of individuals, so any influence of HLA type on TCRB rearrangement remained unresolved.

The CDR3 has 15 amino acids, counting the end cysteine and phenylalanine. Of the read, only the CDR3 DNA is kept; its 45 bases are in frame from base 1. CDR1 and CDR2, looked up from the germline V gene, are LGHNA and YSLEER. V gives up 0 bases and J gives up 4 bases, and the segment between their germline ends measures 7 bases. The entire amount of isolated RNA was reverse transcribed using the High Capacity cDNA Reverse Transcription Kit, so the sequenced TCRB transcripts were expressed ones. Deep immunoSEQ sequencing was performed on naive, central memory and regulatory T cell samples, with an average of roughly 3.5 million total reads per sample. Sorted cells were lysed in RLT buffer, and RNA was extracted using DNase-treated RNeasy Micro or Mini kits according to cell number. To prevent cross-contamination, every cell subset was processed on its own, while patient and healthy donor samples were processed together. Using the immunoSEQ multiplex PCR, TCRB sequences were amplified from cDNA into 87-bp fragments spanning the CDR3 region. Sequencing of the amplicons was performed on the Illumina HiSeq platform. As for how the authors treated the data: PCR bias was corrected computationally using synthetic template baselines, and reads within Hamming distance 2 were collapsed, with unmergeable singletons discarded. By aligning reads against IMGT, V, D and J genes, CDR3 length, and insertions or deletions at six rearrangement sites were assigned. Within each subset, clonotype counts were normalized to sorted cell number, after which true diversity and Gini coefficients were computed with the tcR R package. The overlap coefficient, calculated on TCRB nucleotide sequences, was used to measure repertoire sharing. What TCRdb holds here is the immuneACCESS table cut down to in-frame rearrangements. Part of the clones is not present; checked against another copy, under half of the missing clones reflect an unresolved V gene, and the others are unexplained. The DNA was the basis for D and trimming; V, J and clone size are from that table. This sample lists 310,000 or so clones; less than 9.5% were detected once. 0.44% of the sample lies in the top ten.

From each donor, a single peripheral blood sample of around 120 mL on average was drawn into heparinised tubes. Using a panel that included CD45RO, CCR7, CD25, CD127, CD95 and CD27, naive, central memory, regulatory and stem cell-like memory CD4+ T cells were sorted on a BD FACSAria II. Every sorted population had a purity above 95%. PBMCs were separated immediately by Lymphoprep density gradient centrifugation and were stained directly, without being cultured. Samples were stained and sorted in pairs, with one healthy donor and one patient per experiment, so that batch effects were minimized. This receptor was obtained from a woman younger than 30 in good health. The rearrangement combines TRBV4-3 with TRBJ2-6; the D gene is tentatively TRBD1 or TRBD2, each matching 5 bases. Input material: central memory CD4+ T cells from blood. The base sequence is TGCGCCAGCAGCCAAGAGGGGGACGGGGCCAACGTCCTGACTTTC. This sequence encodes CASSQEGDGANVLTF.